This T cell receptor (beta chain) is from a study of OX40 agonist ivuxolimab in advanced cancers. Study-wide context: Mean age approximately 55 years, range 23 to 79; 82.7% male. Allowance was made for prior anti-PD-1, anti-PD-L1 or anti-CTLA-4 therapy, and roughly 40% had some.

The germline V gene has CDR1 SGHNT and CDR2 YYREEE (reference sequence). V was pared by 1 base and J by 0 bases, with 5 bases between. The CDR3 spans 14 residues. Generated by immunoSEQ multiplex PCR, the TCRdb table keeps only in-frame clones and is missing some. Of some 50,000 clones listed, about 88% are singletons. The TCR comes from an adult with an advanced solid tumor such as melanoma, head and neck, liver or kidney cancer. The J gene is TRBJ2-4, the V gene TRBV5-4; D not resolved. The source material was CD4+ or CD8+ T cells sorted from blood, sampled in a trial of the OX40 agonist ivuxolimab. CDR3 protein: CASSLSLAKNIQYF. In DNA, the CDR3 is TGTGCCAGCAGCTTGAGTCTAGCCAAAAACATTCAGTACTTC.